The 18 T cell receptor beta chains given below trace back to one sample, sequenced in a study of T cell responses to AZD1222 COVID-19 vaccine. Assay used: immunoSEQ multiplex PCR; TCRdb lists only in-frame clones, some missing. The sample lists 85,000 to 110,000 clones, 88% occurring once. The source material was peripheral blood, sampled on day 0 of AZD1222 vaccination. These receptor sequences come from an adult in good health.

V is TRBV9 and J is TRBJ2-2, with 7 bases aligning to TRBD1. This CDR3 comprises 15 residues. Per the germline V gene, CDR1 is SGDLS and CDR2 is YYNGEE. V lost 6 bases and J lost 5; bases outside the gene matches: 10. CDR3 residues: CASTGTASWTGELFF. The CDR3 DNA follows: TGTGCCAGCACAGGGACAGCATCGTGGACCGGGGAGCTGTTTTTT.

This clone was seen only once. The gene calls are TRBV7-2 and TRBJ2-3, with 9 bases that match TRBD2. The CDR3 contains 18 residues. V lost 2 bases and J lost 3; bases outside the gene matches: 12. Germline CDR1 reads SGHTA; CDR2 reads FQGNSA. CDR3 protein: CASSLTPGGGGPTDTQYF. In nucleotides, the CDR3 is TGTGCCAGCAGCTTAACCCCGGGCGGGGGGGGCCCAACAGATACGCAGTATTTT.

The rearrangement uses TRBV29-1 and TRBJ1-1, with D unresolved. Per the germline V gene, CDR1 is SQVTM and CDR2 is ANQGSEA. This CDR3 is built from 15 residues. The ends were cut back, 0 bases at V and 4 bases at J, with 15 bases in the middle. CDR3 loop: CSVEDRRVGSTEAFF. CDR3 nucleotides: TGCAGCGTTGAAGATAGAAGGGTAGGGTCCACTGAAGCTTTCTTT.

This chain links TRBV18 with TRBJ1-2, with D possibly TRBD1 on 5 matching bases. The germline CDR1 and CDR2 sequences are KGHSH and LQKENI. The V end was cut by 1 base, the J end by 4 bases, with 13 bases between. This CDR3 has 15 amino acids. CDR3 nucleotide sequence: TGTGCCAGCTCACCACTGGGGGGAGTAGGCTATGGCTACACCTTC. Translating it yields CASSPLGGVGYGYTF.

This chain links TRBV10-3 with TRBJ2-7, with TRBD2 matching over 8 bases. The length of the CDR3 is 15 residues. V trimming: 7 bases; J trimming: 2 bases; junction bases outside the gene matches: 10. Germline-derived CDR1 and CDR2 are ENHRY and SYGVKD. CDR3 region: CAITGLAGTTYEQYF. The CDR3 DNA is TGTGCCATCACCGGACTAGCTGGGACGACCTACGAGCAGTACTTC.

The chain combines TRBV28 with TRBJ1-5; TRBD1 aligns across 12 bases. CDR1 and CDR2 (germline): MDHEN, SYDVKM. The CDR3 consists of 15 residues. The trim removed 6 bases at V and 6 bases at J, leaving 6 bases unmatched. The CDR3 DNA reads as TGTGCCAGCAGCTGGGGGACAGGGGGCGGTCAGCCCCAGCATTTT. It is translated as CASSWGTGGGQPQHF. Using reference TRBV28 and TRBJ1-5 for the parts outside the CDR3, the full variable domain is DVKVTQSSRYLVKRTGEKVFLECVQDMDHENMFWYRQDPGLGLRLIYFSYDVKMKEKGDIPEGYSVSREKKERFSLILESASTNQTSMYLCASSWGTGGGQPQHFGDGTRLSIL.

The rearrangement links TRBV6-5 to TRBJ2-7; 8 bases are a match to TRBD1. CDR3 size: 11 residues. CDR1 and CDR2 from the germline V gene are MNHEY and SVGAGI. With 8 bases clipped from V and 4 bases from J, the junction kept 1 base outside the gene matches. CDR3 residues: CASDRGYEQYF. CDR3 sequence (DNA): TGTGCCAGCGACAGGGGTTACGAGCAGTACTTC.

This chain links TRBV18 with TRBJ1-1; D is unclear. The CDR3 covers 14 residues. V was pared by 5 bases and J by 1 base, with 11 bases between. Germline values: CDR1 KGHSH, CDR2 LQKENI. This CDR3 reads CASSTRTENTEAFF. As DNA, the CDR3 is TGTGCCAGCTCAACACGTACAGAGAACACTGAAGCTTTCTTT. The full variable domain, its missing parts supplied by reference TRBV18 and TRBJ1-1, is NAGVMQNPRHLVRRRGQEARLRCSPMKGHSHVYWYRQLPEEGLKFMVYLQKENIIDESGMPKERFSAEFPKEGPSILRIQQVVRGDSAAYFCASSTRTENTEAFFGQGTRLTVV.

The rearrangement links TRBV19 to TRBJ1-3; 9 bases align to TRBD1. The V gene's germline CDR1 is LNHDA and CDR2 SQIVND (reference sequence). The CDR3 length is 17 residues. Unmatched junction bases numbered 10, after V lost 6 bases and J lost 1 base. CDR3 amino acids: CASRAGTGRISGNTIYF. DNA for the CDR3: TGTGCCAGTAGGGCCGGGACAGGGCGAATTTCTGGAAACACCATATATTTT.

This clone appeared once. The chain joins TRBV29-1 to TRBJ2-5, with no clear D. Per germline, CDR1 SQVTM and CDR2 ANQGSEA. Trimming cost V 7 bases and J 7 bases, with 16 bases left between them. CDR3 size: 12 residues. CDR3 nucleotides: TGCAGCGCCCGTCAGGCCGCCGGGACCCAGTACTTC. It specifies CSARQAAGTQYF.

The CDR3 here is CASTRSGTDTQYF. The CDR3 DNA is TGTGCCAGCACTAGATCAGGGACAGATACGCAGTATTTT. The chain is built from TRBV28 and TRBJ2-3, with D perhaps TRBD1 (5 bases). V lost 7 bases, J lost 3 bases, and 11 bases lay in between. Germline V gene data show CDR1 as MDHEN and CDR2 as SYDVKM. The CDR3 contains 13 residues.

DNA for the CDR3: TGTGCCAGCAGCTTAGGGACAGACAAAAAACTGTTTTTT. Amino acid sequence: CASSLGTDKKLFF. The chain combines TRBV11-2 with TRBJ1-4; D is perhaps TRBD1 (6 bases). The CDR3 runs to 13 residues. V was shortened by 1 base and J by 9 bases, with 9 bases between the two germline ends. The V gene's germline CDR1 is SGHAT and CDR2 FQNNGV.

This clone was counted between two and nine times. In DNA form, the CDR3 reads TGTGCCAGCAGTCCCGTAAGCTATGGCTACACCTTC. Translated: CASSPVSYGYTF. This chain uses TRBV7-9 with TRBJ1-2; no firm D call. The V gene's germline CDR1 is SEHNR and CDR2 FQNEAQ (reference sequence). This CDR3 comprises 12 residues. Trimming cost V 6 bases and J 4 bases, with 9 bases left between them.

This sequence joins TRBV5-1 and TRBJ1-1, with 7 bases that match TRBD1. Germline values: CDR1 SGHRS, CDR2 YFSETQ. The junction had 5 bases not matched to a gene; V was cut back by 4 bases and J by 2 bases. This CDR3 comprises 14 residues. The CDR3 nucleotides are TGCGCCAGCAGCATGGGGACAGCCAACACTGAAGCTTTCTTT. The encoded protein is CASSMGTANTEAFF.

This chain joins TRBV7-2 and TRBJ1-5; no reliable D call. The CDR3 has 15 amino acids. Trimming pared 4 bases from V and 4 bases from J, leaving 14 bases between. Germline V gene lookup returns CDR1 SGHTA and CDR2 FQGNSA. CDR3 sequence reads: CASSSPTGRNQPQHF. The CDR3 DNA follows: TGTGCCAGCAGCTCCCCGACGGGCCGGAATCAGCCCCAGCATTTT.

The CDR3 DNA is TGTGCCAGCAGTTCTTGGACAGGGGGCTACAATGAGCAGTTCTTC. As protein: CASSSWTGGYNEQFF. The V call is TRBV27, the J call TRBJ2-1, with TRBD1 matching over 10 bases. Trimming removed 4 bases from V and 3 bases from J; junction bases left unmatched: 3. Germline V gene sequence: CDR1 MNHEY, CDR2 SMNVEV (reference sequence). The length of the CDR3 is 15 residues.

The chain employs TRBV7-8 and TRBJ2-6; no reliable D call. This CDR3 has 13 residues. V dropped 5 bases and J dropped 5 bases, with 7 bases sitting between them. CDR1 and CDR2 from the germline V gene are SGHVS and FQNEAQ. The CDR3 protein is CASSPPRANVLTF. DNA of the CDR3: TGTGCCAGCAGCCCACCTCGGGCCAACGTCCTGACTTTC.

The J gene is TRBJ2-1, the V gene TRBV11-3, with 13 bases matching TRBD2. The CDR3 contains 16 residues. The germline V gene has CDR1 SGHNT and CDR2 YENEEA. V lost 4 bases, J lost 10 bases, and 10 bases stayed unmatched. In DNA form, the CDR3 reads TGTGCCAGCAGCTCTTCTTGGACTAGCGGGGGCAGGGAGCAGTTCTTC. Translated: CASSSSWTSGGREQFF.